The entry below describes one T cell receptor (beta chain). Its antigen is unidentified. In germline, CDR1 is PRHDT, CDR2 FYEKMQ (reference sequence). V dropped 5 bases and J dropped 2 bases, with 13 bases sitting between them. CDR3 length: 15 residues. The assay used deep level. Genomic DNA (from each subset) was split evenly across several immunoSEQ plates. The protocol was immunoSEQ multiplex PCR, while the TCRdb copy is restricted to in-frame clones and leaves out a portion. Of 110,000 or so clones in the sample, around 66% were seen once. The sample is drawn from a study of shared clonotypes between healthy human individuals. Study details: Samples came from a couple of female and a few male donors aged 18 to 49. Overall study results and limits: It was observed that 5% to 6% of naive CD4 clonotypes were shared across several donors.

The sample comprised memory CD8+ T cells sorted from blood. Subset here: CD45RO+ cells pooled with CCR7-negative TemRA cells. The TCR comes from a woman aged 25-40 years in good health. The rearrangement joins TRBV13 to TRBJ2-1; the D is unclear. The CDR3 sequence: CASSPPPRTYNEQFF. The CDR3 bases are TGTGCCAGCAGCCCACCCCCTAGGACCTACAATGAGCAGTTCTTC. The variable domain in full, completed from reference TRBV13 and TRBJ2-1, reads AAGVIQSPRHLIKEKRETATLKCYPIPRHDTVYWYQQGPGQDPQFLISFYEKMQSDKGSIPDRFSAQQFSDYHSELNMSSLELGDSALYFCASSPPPRTYNEQFFGPGTRLTVL.